This T cell receptor (beta chain) was sequenced for a study of spatial heterogeneity in lung cancer. Each CDR3 protein is one row after TCRdb ran MiXCR on the 5' RACE reads. The sample has some 80,000 distinct CDR3 sequences, about 7.8% seen once. Time point of the sample: sample taken at primary tumor resection. This clonotype was obtained from a male donor with early-stage non-small cell lung cancer. This specimen was PBMCs, taken at surgery.

CDR3 protein: CSATGAAVPYEQYF. CDR3 nucleotide sequence: TGCAGTGCCACGGGGGCAGCGGTCCCCTACGAGCAGTACTTC. The rearrangement links TRBV20-1 to TRBJ2-7, with D perhaps given as TRBD1 or TRBD2 (6 bases each). CDR3 length: 14 amino acids. V was clipped by 6 bases and J by 2 bases, with 17 bases between them. Germline values: CDR1 DFQATT, CDR2 SNEGSKA (reference sequence).